This T cell receptor beta chain originates from a study of blood T cell repertoires in COVID-19. Turning to the study itself: Researchers got acute and convalescent COVID-19 samples from the United States, Italy and Spain.

The protocol was immunoSEQ multiplex PCR, while the TCRdb copy is restricted to in-frame clones and leaves out a portion. The repertoire holds a few hundred thousand clones, with roughly 88% as singletons. This receptor was obtained from a human donor in a cohort sampled during active COVID-19. Sample: peripheral blood.

CDR3 sequence (DNA): TGTGCCAGCAGCCCCGACAGGACCAATCAGCCCCAGCATTTT. The encoded protein is CASSPDRTNQPQHF. The chain combines TRBV6-6 with TRBJ1-5, with D possibly being TRBD1 (6 bases). V shed 6 bases and J shed 3 bases, with 12 bases lying between them. Germline V gives CDR1 MNHNY, CDR2 SVGAGI (reference sequence). The CDR3 contains 14 residues.